This TCR beta chain is drawn from a study of blood T cell repertoires in COVID-19. Assay used: immunoSEQ multiplex PCR; TCRdb lists only in-frame clones, some missing. The sample has approximately 200,000 clones; more than 80% are singletons. Germline CDR1 and CDR2: SGHTA and FQGNSA. V dropped 1 base and J dropped 2 bases, with 12 bases sitting between them. There are 16 residues in the CDR3. The sequenced material came from PBMCs or T cells enriched from blood (not recorded which). The chain has TRBV7-2 and TRBJ2-1; possible D gene TRBD1, 6 bases. The sequence derives from a man aged 55 to 70 who had recovered from COVID-19. The CDR3 bases are TGTGCCAGCAGCTTAGAAGGGGGTGGCACCTACAATGAGCAGTTCTTC. Protein product: CASSLEGGGTYNEQFF.